The 25 T cell receptor beta chains given below trace back to one sample, sequenced in a study of Tregs in tolerant kidney transplant recipients. Mixed chimerism was transient after nonmyeloablative marrow transplants from related graft donors. Data came from immunoSEQ multiplex PCR; TCRdb stores just in-frame clones and leaves some out. In total, the table holds 6,000 or so clones. The sequencing used CD4+ T cells from blood (PBMCs), collected 6 months after the transplant. The receptor source for this set is a human patient who received a combined kidney and bone marrow transplant. Some T cells may possibly be graft donor cells.

With regard to this clone: From the germline J gene comes the end of the CDR3, since the read stops 3 residues before it. This chain joins TRBV5-1 and TRBJ2-5; 8 positions agree with TRBD2. CDR3 size: 15 residues. Germline-derived CDR1 and CDR2 are SGHRS and YFSETQ. J was trimmed by 2 bases and V by 0 bases; bases with no gene match: 3. Incomplete CDR3 DNA: TGCGCCAGCAGCTTGGCTCTAGCGGGTCAAGAGACC. This gives the protein CASSLALAGQET. The complete CDR3 protein is CASSLALAGQETQYF.

The CDR3 here is CASRFSGRWYGELFF. The CDR3 bases that were read are TGTGCCAGCAGGTTTAGCGGGAGGTGGTACGGGGAG. The chain recombines TRBV6-2 or TRBV6-3 with TRBJ2-2; TRBD2 agrees at 10 bases. The read finishes 3 residues shy of the CDR3 end, and the germline J gene is used to complete it. CDR1 is MNHEY and CDR2 is SVGEGT in the germline V gene. J gave up 7 bases and V 6 bases, and 8 bases lay outside the gene matches. There are 15 residues in the CDR3.

This clone shows up as medium-sized by frequency. The chain's CDR3 is CASSPRQGKRNTIYF. The covered CDR3 bases are TGCGCCAGCAGTCCGAGACAGGGCAAGAGAAACACC. The chain has TRBV23-1 and TRBJ1-3; 7 bases match TRBD1. The observed sequence ends 3 residues before the CDR3 terminus, with the missing tail filled in from the germline J gene. TRBV23-1 is filed as an ORF, its function uncertain. J gave up 5 bases and V 4 bases, and 8 bases lay outside the gene matches. The CDR3 spans 15 residues.

A word on this clone: The missing CDR3 end, 3 residues past where the read stops, is filled in from the germline J gene. The V gene is TRBV15, the J gene TRBJ2-3; the match to TRBD1 covers 9 bases. The trim removed 4 bases at V and 4 bases at J, leaving 3 bases unmatched. CDR1 is LNHNV and CDR2 is YYDKDF in the germline V gene (reference sequence). This CDR3 has 14 residues. The sequenced CDR3 bases are TGTGCCACCAGCAAGGGACAGGGCTCAGATACG. It translates to CATSKGQGSDT. The entire CDR3 reads CATSKGQGSDTQYF.

About this clone itself: The sequenced fragment ends 3 residues before the CDR3 boundary, so the rest is inferred from the germline J gene. V and J are TRBV13 and TRBJ2-7; 10 bases are a match to TRBD2. CDR3 length: 17 amino acids. Germline V lookup: CDR1 PRHDT, CDR2 FYEKMQ (reference sequence). J lost 3 bases, V lost 5 bases, and 13 bases had no gene match. The chain's CDR3 is CASSLQESGRAFYEQYF. The CDR3 bases that were read are TGTGCCAGCAGCCTCCAAGAAAGCGGGAGGGCCTTCTACGAG.

Frequency places this clone as medium-sized. The sequenced fragment ends 3 residues before the CDR3 boundary, so the rest is inferred from the germline J gene. The V gene is TRBV20-1, the J gene TRBJ2-3, with TRBD1 identical over 11 bases. CDR1 and CDR2 (germline): DFQATT, SNEGSKA (reference sequence). V gave up 4 bases and J gave up 6 bases; unmatched junction bases: 18. This CDR3 is 18 amino acids long. CDR3 DNA (partial): TGCAGTGCTACCGGGACAGGGGGGACGGGACTACATTTGGATACG. Amino acids: CSATGTGGTGLHLDT. The entire CDR3 is CSATGTGGTGLHLDTQYF.

With respect to this clone: The CDR3 goes on 3 residues after the read ends, and that part is filled in from the germline J gene. The chain carries TRBV5-3 and TRBJ2-5; tentative D call: TRBD1 (5 bases). TRBV5-3 is an ORF for which the function is uncertain. V was shortened by 0 bases and J by 5 bases, with 20 bases between the two germline ends. The CDR3 has 17 residues. CDR3 bases read: TGTGCCAGAAGCTTGGAAGGGAAAAAGGGGTCTGGGGAGACC. The encoded protein is CARSLEGKKGSGET. The full CDR3 protein is CARSLEGKKGSGETQYF.

Remarks on this clone: The read gets to within 3 residues of the CDR3 end, and the germline J gene fills in the rest. J is TRBJ2-7 and V is TRBV4-1; maybe TRBD2 (6 bases). Germline assignment: CDR1 MGHRA and CDR2 YSYEKL. Trimming pared 3 bases from V and 4 bases from J, leaving 16 bases between. This CDR3 comprises 15 residues. CDR3 DNA, as far as it was read: TGCGCCAGCAGCCATCCGCTCGGGACTTCGTACGAG. Translating it yields CASSHPLGTSYE. In full, the CDR3 reads CASSHPLGTSYEQYF.

In terms of frequency, this clone is medium-sized. The DNA ends 3 residues before the CDR3 does, and the rest of the CDR3 is filled in from the germline J gene. J is TRBJ2-7 and V is TRBV18, with 8 bases identical to TRBD1. Germline V CDR1 and CDR2: KGHSH, LQKENI. CDR3 length: 15 amino acids. V was clipped by 3 bases and J by 3 bases; unmatched bases: 7. The sequenced CDR3 bases are TGTGCCAGCTCACCGGGAACAGGGGGAGACTACGAG. It codes for CASSPGTGGDYE. The full CDR3 protein is CASSPGTGGDYEQYF.

A note on this clone: The read ends 3 residues shy of where the CDR3 ends; the end is completed using the germline J gene. This chain links TRBV5-1 with TRBJ2-1, with D perhaps matching TRBD2 (5 bases). Germline CDR1 is SGHRS and CDR2 is YFSETQ. The CDR3 consists of 14 residues. Trimming removed 2 bases from V and 3 bases from J, with 9 bases in between. The chain's CDR3 is CASSLTSNYNEQFF. The DNA read from the CDR3 is TGCGCCAGCAGCTTAACTAGTAACTACAATGAG. Full variable domain (missing parts from reference TRBV5-1 and TRBJ2-1): KAGVTQTPRYLIKTRGQQVTLSCSPISGHRSVSWYQQTPGQGLQFLFEYFSETQRNKGNFPGRFSGRQFSNSRSEMNVSTLELGDSALYLCASSLTSNYNEQFFGPGTRLTVL.

In the case of this clone: Read data end 3 residues before the CDR3 end; the end is taken from the germline J gene. The chain recombines TRBV28 with TRBJ1-6; 7 bases align to TRBD1. CDR1 MDHEN and CDR2 SYDVKM come from the germline V gene. J was trimmed by 11 bases and V by 6 bases; bases with no gene match: 13. The CDR3 consists of 15 residues. The CDR3 here is CASSEGDRGDPPLHF. The sequenced part of the CDR3 DNA is TGTGCCAGCAGCGAGGGGGACAGAGGTGATCCACCC.

As for this clone: The read ends 3 residues early relative to the CDR3; the germline J gene fills the gap. V gene TRBV7-9 combines with J gene TRBJ2-3; 8 positions match TRBD1. Germline assignment: CDR1 SEHNR and CDR2 FQNEAQ (reference sequence). V was clipped by 3 bases and J by 2 bases; unmatched bases: 1. This CDR3 region has 14 residues. CDR3 loop: CASSLDRDTDTQYF. CDR3 DNA, as far as it was read: TGTGCCAGCAGCTTGGACAGGGACACAGATACG.

Details on this clone: The CDR3 goes on 3 residues after the read ends, and that part is filled in from the germline J gene. The chain has TRBV11-2 and TRBJ2-2; 7 bases align to TRBD1. Losses at the gene ends were 7 bases for V and 2 bases for J; bases not matched to a gene: 4. Per the germline V gene, CDR1 is SGHAT and CDR2 is FQNNGV. The length of the CDR3 is 14 residues. CDR3 bases read: TGTGCCAGCACAGGGGGATTAAACACCGGGGAG. Translated: CASTGGLNTGE. The full CDR3 is CASTGGLNTGELFF.

This clone is classed as medium-sized by frequency. The CDR3 end lies 3 residues beyond the end of the read and is filled in from the germline J gene. The chain combines TRBV20-1 with TRBJ2-5, with 9 bases identical to TRBD2. V trimming: 2 bases; J trimming: 5 bases; junction bases outside the gene matches: 3. CDR3 length equals 13 residues. The germline V gene has CDR1 DFQATT and CDR2 SNEGSKA (reference sequence). The CDR3 DNA, read in part, is TGCAGTGCTAGACTAGCGGGAAAGGAGACC. Protein sequence: CSARLAGKET. The complete CDR3 reads CSARLAGKETQYF.

Notes on this clone: The read terminates 3 residues ahead of where the CDR3 ends, so the germline J gene completes it. The chain joins TRBV29-1 to TRBJ1-6, with 8 bases aligning to TRBD1. This CDR3 comprises 13 residues. V dropped 6 bases and J dropped 8; count of bases not matched to a gene: 6. The germline V gene has CDR1 SQVTM and CDR2 ANQGSEA. The CDR3 here is CSVRDRRDSPLHF. The sequenced part of the CDR3 DNA is TGCAGCGTGAGGGACAGGAGGGATTCACCC.

With regard to this clone: The CDR3 end lies 3 residues beyond the end of the read and is filled in from the germline J gene. The genes are TRBV12-5 and TRBJ2-1; 8 bases map to TRBD2. Per the germline V gene, CDR1 is LGHNT and CDR2 is FRNRAP. V shed 0 bases and J 3 bases; nucleotides not matched to a gene: 4. The CDR3 is 16 amino acids. CDR3 DNA, as far as it was read: TGTGCTAGTGGTTTGGTACTAAGCGGGAGCTACAATGAG. It is translated as CASGLVLSGSYNE. The entire CDR3 reads CASGLVLSGSYNEQFF.

On this clone: The read stops 3 residues short of the end of the CDR3; the missing end is completed from the germline J gene. The J gene is TRBJ2-1, the V gene TRBV2, with TRBD2 matching 10 bases. Germline loops: CDR1 SNHLY, CDR2 FYNNEI. The J segment lost 3 bases and the V segment lost 8 bases, leaving 7 bases of the junction unmatched. The CDR3 runs 15 residues. The CDR3 loop reads CASGSGRALYNEQFF. Incomplete CDR3 DNA: TGTGCCAGCGGCAGCGGGAGGGCCCTCTACAATGAG.

A word on this clone: The read finishes 3 residues shy of the CDR3 end, and the germline J gene is used to complete it. The V call is TRBV30, the J call TRBJ1-2, with D hard to call. V was clipped by 5 bases and J by 4 bases, with 17 bases between them. The CDR3 consists of 14 residues. CDR1 is GTSNPN, CDR2 SVGIG, per germline (reference sequence). This CDR3 is CAWVARASGYGYTF. CDR3 bases read: TGTGCCTGGGTCGCGCGAGCCTCTGGCTATGGC.

This clone is classed as medium-sized by frequency. The read ends 3 residues shy of where the CDR3 ends; the end is completed using the germline J gene. The J gene is TRBJ2-3, the V gene TRBV5-1; perhaps TRBD2 as D (5 bases). Germline V gives CDR1 SGHRS, CDR2 YFSETQ. Trimming took off 4 bases at V and 0 bases at J, with 15 bases between the two ends. CDR3 size: 16 residues. This CDR3 is CASSASQLDSTDTQYF. The CDR3 bases that were read are TGCGCCAGCAGCGCCTCCCAACTAGATAGCACAGATACG. Filled out from reference TRBV5-1 and TRBJ2-3, the complete variable domain reads KAGVTQTPRYLIKTRGQQVTLSCSPISGHRSVSWYQQTPGQGLQFLFEYFSETQRNKGNFPGRFSGRQFSNSRSEMNVSTLELGDSALYLCASSASQLDSTDTQYFGPGTRLTVL.

In terms of frequency, this clone is medium-sized (0.01 to 0.1%). Sequencing ends 3 residues short of the CDR3 end; the germline J gene provides the rest. The chain recombines TRBV30 with TRBJ1-2; D uncertain. Germline lookup yields CDR1 GTSNPN and CDR2 SVGIG (reference sequence). CDR3 size: 13 residues. V was pared by 3 bases and J by 0 bases, with 8 bases between. CDR3 amino acids: CAWSLIANYGYTF. The covered CDR3 bases are TGTGCCTGGAGCCTAATAGCTAACTATGGC.

Details on this clone: The CDR3 end is not reached by the read, which stops 3 residues before it; the germline J gene fills it in. The V gene is TRBV5-4, the J gene TRBJ2-7; 11 nucleotides align to TRBD2. Germline lookup yields CDR1 SGHNT and CDR2 YYREEE (reference sequence). This CDR3 has 14 residues. V lost 4 bases and J lost 5; bases outside the gene matches: 5. The CDR3 reads CASSQTSGKDEQYF. The CDR3 bases that were read are TGTGCCAGCAGCCAGACTAGCGGGAAAGACGAG.

The CDR3 here is CSARSGSGGETQYF. Partial CDR3 DNA: TGCAGCGCCCGGTCGGGATCCGGGGGAGAGACC. The V and J genes are TRBV29-1 and TRBJ2-5; tentative D call: TRBD2 (6 bases). The read terminates 3 residues ahead of where the CDR3 ends, so the germline J gene completes it. This CDR3 is built from 14 residues. Trimming removed 7 bases at V and 4 bases at J, with 19 bases between. CDR1 SQVTM and CDR2 ANQGSEA come from the germline V gene.

As concerns this clone: The read is 3 residues too short to cover the CDR3 end, so that end is filled in from the germline J gene. This sequence joins TRBV18 and TRBJ1-2; 10 nucleotides line up with TRBD1. The ends lost 4 bases at V and 6 bases at J; junction bases unmatched: 2. The germline gives CDR1 KGHSH, CDR2 LQKENI. This CDR3 is built from 13 residues. The CDR3 reads CASSQGTGDGYTF. The sequenced CDR3 bases are TGTGCCAGCTCACAGGGGACAGGGGATGGC.

By frequency, this clone is medium-sized. The CDR3 end is not reached by the read, which stops 3 residues before it; the germline J gene fills it in. The chain links TRBV20-1 to TRBJ2-7; TRBD1 aligns across 7 bases. Per germline, CDR1 DFQATT and CDR2 SNEGSKA (reference sequence). The length of the CDR3 is 15 residues. Germline trimming cut 3 bases from V and 2 bases from J; bases unmatched to any gene: 10. The CDR3 DNA, read in part, is TGCAGTGCTAGTATAGACAGGGTAGGGGCCTACGAG. As protein: CSASIDRVGAYE. From start to end, the CDR3 is CSASIDRVGAYEQYF.

Comment on this clone: Coverage ceases 3 residues before the CDR3 finishes, and the germline J gene fills in the end. The chain is built from TRBV7-3 and TRBJ2-5, with D maybe TRBD1 (5 bases). The germline CDR1 and CDR2 sequences are SGHTA and FQGTGA. The CDR3 runs to 15 residues. Trimming shortened V by 1 base and J by 1 base, and 10 bases separated the two germline ends. The part of the CDR3 DNA that was read is TGTGCCAGCAGCTTAAACGCAGGGTCCCAAGAGACC. Translated: CASSLNAGSQET. The whole CDR3 protein is CASSLNAGSQETQYF.